This entry lists 27 T cell receptor beta chains sequenced from one sample in a study of radiation and T cells in renal cell carcinoma. Time point here: baseline pretreatment blood. Treatment reported: 15 Gy SBRT to primary tumor, nephrectomy 4 weeks later. Profiled with immunoSEQ multiplex PCR; TCRdb holds only in-frame clones, not every one. The sample includes approximately 110,000 clones, 80% to 85% of them seen just once. The material was blood, obtained from a patient whose treatment included radiotherapy and nephrectomy. These receptors came from a woman aged 55-70 years with renal cell carcinoma.

This chain links TRBV19 with TRBJ1-1; D unresolved. The germline gives CDR1 LNHDA, CDR2 SQIVND (reference sequence). V gave up 5 bases and J gave up 4 bases, with 14 bases separating them. This CDR3 contains 14 residues. DNA of the CDR3: TGTGCCAGTAGTTTAAGCCGGGGAAGCACTGAAGCTTTCTTT. Protein sequence: CASSLSRGSTEAFF.

This clone is a singleton in its sample. V gene TRBV13 combines with J gene TRBJ2-1, with a tentative D call TRBD1 (6 bases). Per the germline V gene, CDR1 is PRHDT and CDR2 is FYEKMQ (reference sequence). Trimming shortened V by 5 bases and J by 9 bases, and 17 bases separated the two germline ends. The CDR3 spans 14 residues. CDR3 in DNA: TGTGCCAGCAGCAGATCGGACAGTAGATTTGAGCAGTTCTTC. This codes for CASSRSDSRFEQFF.

The chain uses TRBV6-5 and TRBJ2-1; 10 nucleotides match TRBD2. The V gene's germline CDR1 is MNHEY and CDR2 SVGAGI. The CDR3 is made up of 15 amino acids. With 5 bases clipped from V and 12 bases from J, the junction kept 13 bases outside the gene matches. The CDR3 nucleotides read TGTGCCAGCAGTAAACCGGGACTAGCGCCGGGTGCGCAGTTCTTC. This encodes CASSKPGLAPGAQFF.

The chain uses TRBV14 and TRBJ2-7, with 7 bases that match TRBD1. The CDR3 totals 13 residues. Unmatched junction bases numbered 6, after V lost 4 bases and J lost 6 bases. Germline CDR1 reads SGHDN; CDR2 reads FVKESK. The CDR3 bases are TGTGCCAGCAGCCCCTGGACAGGAACCGAGCAGTACTTC. It translates to CASSPWTGTEQYF.

This clone was detected once. This chain connects TRBV28 to TRBJ2-1; 10 bases line up with TRBD1. This CDR3 region has 16 residues. Germline V CDR1 and CDR2: MDHEN, SYDVKM. The J segment lost 2 bases and the V segment lost 7 bases, leaving 8 bases of the junction unmatched. The CDR3 region has the DNA TGTGCCAGCACCTCATGGGACAGGGGAGCCTACAATGAGCAGTTCTTC. This gives the protein CASTSWDRGAYNEQFF.

The chain employs TRBV28 and TRBJ1-6; 9 nucleotides match TRBD1. Germline lookup yields CDR1 MDHEN and CDR2 SYDVKM. This CDR3 is 19 amino acids long. The trim removed 4 bases at V and 5 bases at J, leaving 15 bases unmatched. The CDR3 loop is CASSSYPASRQGDNSPLHF. CDR3 coding DNA: TGTGCCAGCAGTTCTTACCCCGCCTCCAGACAGGGGGATAATTCACCCCTCCACTTT.

The chain combines TRBV4-3 with TRBJ2-7, with 8 bases matching TRBD2. The CDR3 contains 14 residues. Looked up from germline, CDR1 is LGHNA and CDR2 is YSLEER. V shed 3 bases and J 0 bases; nucleotides not matched to a gene: 1. This CDR3 is CASSQGTSSYEQYF. The CDR3 DNA follows: TGCGCCAGCAGCCAGGGGACTAGCTCCTACGAGCAGTACTTC.

This clone was counted ten times or more. The rearrangement links TRBV19 to TRBJ2-3, with TRBD2 matching 9 bases. J lost 5 bases, V lost 4 bases, and 10 bases had no gene match. The germline V gene has CDR1 LNHDA and CDR2 SQIVND (reference sequence). The CDR3 spans 16 residues. CDR3 sequence (DNA): TGTGCCAGTAGTAGGTGGGGCGGGGGGGCCGAAGATACGCAGTATTTT. It specifies CASSRWGGGAEDTQYF.

The V call is TRBV15, the J call TRBJ2-1; 7 bases map to TRBD1. There are 17 residues in the CDR3. From germline, CDR1 is LNHNV and CDR2 YYDKDF (reference sequence). After removal of 3 bases from V and 4 bases from J, the junction contained 12 bases not matched to a gene. Here the CDR3 reads CATSSYPSGQPYNEQFF. The CDR3 DNA follows: TGTGCCACCAGCAGCTACCCCTCGGGACAGCCTTACAATGAGCAGTTCTTC. Supplemented by reference TRBV15 and TRBJ2-1, the full variable domain reads DAMVIQNPRYQVTQFGKPVTLSCSQTLNHNVMYWYQQKSSQAPKLLFHYYDKDFNNEADTPDNFQSRRPNTSFCFLDIRSPGLGDTAMYLCATSSYPSGQPYNEQFFGPGTRLTVL.

This clone turned up a few times. The chain has TRBV19 and TRBJ2-7, with 8 nucleotides matching TRBD2. This CDR3 has 17 amino acids. Germline CDR1 LNHDA, CDR2 SQIVND (reference sequence). The ends lost 4 bases at V and 2 bases at J; junction bases unmatched: 13. Here the CDR3 reads CASSTQFTGTSAYEQYF. The CDR3 DNA reads TGTGCCAGTAGTACCCAGTTTACCGGGACTAGTGCCTACGAGCAGTACTTC.

The chain employs TRBV25-1 and TRBJ1-2, with a tentative D call TRBD1 (5 bases). The V end was cut by 3 bases, the J end by 3 bases, with 8 bases between. CDR1 and CDR2 from the germline V gene are MGHDK and SYGVNS. There are 13 residues in the CDR3. For the CDR3, the DNA is TGTGCCAGCAGTGAGGGGGGGGACTATGGCTACACCTTC. It is translated as CASSEGGDYGYTF.

The gene calls are TRBV30 and TRBJ2-7; 8 positions match TRBD2. Looked up from germline, CDR1 is GTSNPN and CDR2 is SVGIG (reference sequence). The CDR3 spans 13 residues. Trimming removed 4 bases from V and 4 bases from J; junction bases left unmatched: 6. DNA of the CDR3: TGTGCCTGGACCCCGGGAGGGCCGTACGAGCAGTACTTC. Translated: CAWTPGGPYEQYF.

V gene TRBV19 combines with J gene TRBJ2-1, with TRBD1 identical over 7 bases. This CDR3 is 15 amino acids long. Germline CDR1 is LNHDA and CDR2 is SQIVND (reference sequence). The J segment lost 10 bases and the V segment lost 5 bases, leaving 14 bases of the junction unmatched. CDR3 loop: CASSPRKGAPGEQFF. CDR3 sequence (DNA): TGTGCCAGTAGTCCCCGCAAGGGGGCGCCGGGGGAGCAGTTCTTC.

This clone was recorded once. The gene calls are TRBV11-3 and TRBJ2-7, with 11 bases identical to TRBD2. The V gene end was trimmed by 5 bases and the J gene end by 5 bases; junction bases not matched to a gene: 8. CDR1 is SGHNT, CDR2 YENEEA, per germline. The CDR3 spans 15 residues. CDR3 region: CASSPTSGSSHEQYF. The DNA of the CDR3 is TGTGCCAGCAGCCCTACTAGCGGGAGTTCCCACGAGCAGTACTTC.

The chain employs TRBV2 and TRBJ1-1, with TRBD1 matching over 9 bases. Germline V lookup: CDR1 SNHLY, CDR2 FYNNEI. The CDR3 has 17 residues. Trimming removed 6 bases from V and 0 bases from J; junction bases left unmatched: 11. The CDR3 spells CASRGPRTGAMNTEAFF. CDR3 DNA sequence: TGTGCCAGCAGGGGGCCTCGGACAGGGGCCATGAACACTGAAGCTTTCTTT.

This chain uses TRBV5-4 with TRBJ1-5; 7 nucleotides align to TRBD1. Looked up from germline, CDR1 is SGHNT and CDR2 is YYREEE (reference sequence). The CDR3 spans 16 residues. The J segment lost 2 bases and the V segment lost 2 bases, leaving 7 bases of the junction unmatched. Here the CDR3 DNA reads TGTGCCAGCAGCTTTTTACAGGGGCTAGGCAATCAGCCCCAGCATTTT. Translation gives CASSFLQGLGNQPQHF. Full variable domain (outside the CDR3, taken from reference TRBV5-4 and TRBJ1-5): ETGVTQSPTHLIKTRGQQVTLRCSSQSGHNTVSWYQQALGQGPQFIFQYYREEENGRGNFPPRFSGLQFPNYSSELNVNALELDDSALYLCASSFLQGLGNQPQHFGDGTRLSIL.

The chain recombines TRBV6-6 with TRBJ2-1; D unresolved. The CDR3 is 15 residues long. The V gene's germline CDR1 is MNHNY and CDR2 SVGAGI (reference sequence). Trimming took off 2 bases at V and 0 bases at J, with 8 bases between the two ends. The CDR3 protein is CASSYPWSSYNEQFF. The CDR3 DNA reads TGTGCCAGCAGTTACCCCTGGAGCTCCTACAATGAGCAGTTCTTC.

J is TRBJ2-1 and V is TRBV10-3, with 13 bases that match TRBD2. CDR1 is ENHRY and CDR2 is SYGVKD in the germline V gene. The CDR3 runs to 15 residues. Trimming cost V 5 bases and J 9 bases; bases outside gene matches: 7. The DNA of the CDR3 is TGTGCCATCAGTCCCGGGACTAGCGGGACTGGTGAGCAGTTCTTC. Protein: CAISPGTSGTGEQFF.

For the CDR3, the DNA is TGTGCCAGCAGCCAAGCTAGCGGGTGGGCCTACAATGAGCAGTTCTTC. Amino acids: CASSQASGWAYNEQFF. The V call is TRBV9, the J call TRBJ2-1; the match to TRBD2 covers 8 bases. CDR1 SGDLS and CDR2 YYNGEE come from the germline V gene. J lost 2 bases, V lost 4 bases, and 8 bases had no gene match. This CDR3 region has 16 residues.

With regard to this clone: Its ends do not fully match the called genes, so a read error is possible. The chain couples TRBV7-7 to TRBJ2-5; a possible D gene is TRBD1 (6 bases). CDR3 length equals 15 residues. Germline-derived CDR1 and CDR2 are SSHAT and FNYEAQ (reference sequence). The CDR3 sequence is CASSLDGGPQETQYF. CDR3 coding DNA: TGTGCTAGCAGCTTAGATGGGGGCCCCCAAGAGACCCAGTACTTC.

The V call is TRBV6-6, the J call TRBJ1-2; D unclear. Germline lookup yields CDR1 MNHNY and CDR2 SVGAGI (reference sequence). Deletions cut 5 bases from V and 4 bases from J, with 14 bases between. The CDR3 is 14 amino acids. CDR3 residues: CASSRSQVAYGYTF. In DNA form, the CDR3 reads TGTGCCAGCAGTCGCTCTCAGGTGGCCTATGGCTACACCTTC.

The chain carries TRBV19 and TRBJ2-3; 12 nucleotides match TRBD2. The CDR3 runs 15 residues. V lost 3 bases to trimming and J lost 4 bases; unmatched junction nucleotides: 2. CDR1 and CDR2 from the germline V gene are LNHDA and SQIVND (reference sequence). The CDR3 loop reads CASSIASGGADTQYF. CDR3 DNA: TGTGCCAGTAGTATTGCTAGCGGGGGGGCAGATACGCAGTATTTT.

The chain couples TRBV15 to TRBJ1-2; D gene uncertain. V dropped 3 bases and J dropped 0 bases, with 5 bases sitting between them. There are 13 residues in the CDR3. Germline V gene data show CDR1 as LNHNV and CDR2 as YYDKDF (reference sequence). The CDR3 is CATSRGSNYGYTF. The CDR3 coding sequence is TGTGCCACCAGCAGGGGATCTAACTATGGCTACACCTTC.

V usage is TRBV6-1 and J usage is TRBJ2-2; possibly TRBD2 for D (5 bases). CDR1 MNHNS and CDR2 SASEGT come from the germline V gene. There are 15 residues in the CDR3. Deletions cut 6 bases from V and 0 bases from J, with 11 bases between. The chain's CDR3 is CASRTRTSNTGELFF. Written as DNA, the CDR3 is TGTGCCAGCAGAACTAGAACCTCGAACACCGGGGAGCTGTTTTTT.

The chain links TRBV7-3 to TRBJ1-1, with 9 bases that match TRBD1. The V and J ends lost 4 bases and 2 bases, in that order; junction bases with no gene match: 2. The CDR3 loop spans 14 amino acids. The germline V gene has CDR1 SGHTA and CDR2 FQGTGA. CDR3 amino acids: CASSSTGGNTEAFF. CDR3 sequence (DNA): TGTGCCAGCAGCTCGACAGGGGGAAACACTGAAGCTTTCTTT.

The gene calls are TRBV6-4 and TRBJ2-6; D unclear. Trimming pared 6 bases from V and 0 bases from J, leaving 3 bases between. This CDR3 has 13 residues. The germline V gene has CDR1 MRHNA and CDR2 SNTAGT. As DNA, the CDR3 is TGTGCCAGCAGGTCCTCTGGGGCCAACGTCCTGACTTTC. Amino acid sequence: CASRSSGANVLTF.

Remarks on this clone: This sample includes further DNA sequences coding for the same CDR3. The chain combines TRBV5-1 with TRBJ1-4, with a possible D match to TRBD1 (5 bases). Germline assignment: CDR1 SGHRS and CDR2 YFSETQ. The CDR3 contains 14 residues. V was shortened by 2 bases and J by 2 bases, with 7 bases between the two germline ends. The CDR3 DNA is TGCGCCAGCAGCTTAGGGACGACTAATGAAAAACTGTTTTTT. This gives the protein CASSLGTTNEKLFF.